What follows are 13 T cell receptor beta chains derived from one specimen sequenced in a study of CD8 T cells in Susac syndrome (dated by TCRdb to about 2019). Libraries were prepared through the immunoSEQ multiplex PCR assay. RNA was extracted with the RNeasy kit and roughly 0.5 to 1 ug was reverse transcribed using random hexamers. TCRdb applied fastp at Q25 and MiXCR to the public reads, then kept only in-frame beta chains. Each CDR3 protein appears once, grouped with its most common genes and DNA. For this sample there are over 350,000 distinct CDR3 sequences; more than 70% appear just once. In total, the top ten clones hold approximately 0.12% of the sample. Specimen: CD8+ T cells from PBMCs. These TCRs come from a human donor with multiple sclerosis.

The chain has TRBV20-1 and TRBJ1-1; unclear D gene. Trimming took off 3 bases at V and 0 bases at J, with 11 bases between the two ends. CDR1 and CDR2 from the germline V gene are DFQATT and SNEGSKA (reference sequence). The CDR3 extends over 14 amino acids. Here the CDR3 DNA reads TGCAGTGCTAGGACGCGCCGGATGAACACTGAAGCTTTCTTT. This encodes CSARTRRMNTEAFF.

This chain uses TRBV6-5 with TRBJ2-7; a possible D gene is TRBD1 (6 bases). The CDR3 is made up of 14 amino acids. Germline CDR1 is MNHEY and CDR2 is SVGAGI. Between the trimmed V and J ends, which lost 6 bases and 3 bases, there was a span of 15 bases. This CDR3 reads CASSQRDNYYEQYF. CDR3 bases: TGTGCCAGCAGCCAACGGGACAATTACTACGAGCAGTACTTC.

V gene TRBV27 combines with J gene TRBJ1-2; no firm D call. Between the trimmed V and J ends, which lost 5 bases and 1 base, there was a span of 11 bases. CDR1 and CDR2 (germline): MNHEY, SMNVEV (reference sequence). The CDR3 is 14 residues long. The CDR3 is CASSTRLHNYGYTF. The CDR3 DNA reads as TGTGCCAGCAGTACAAGACTACATAACTATGGCTACACCTTC.

The chain couples TRBV27 to TRBJ2-7; D not certain. V lost 7 bases and J lost 6, with 10 bases in between. CDR3 length: 11 residues. CDR1 and CDR2 from the germline V gene are MNHEY and SMNVEV (reference sequence). CDR3 nucleotide sequence: TGTGCCAGCATGTTTGGAATCGAGCAGTACTTC. It specifies CASMFGIEQYF.

The rearrangement joins TRBV15 to TRBJ2-5, with D tentatively TRBD2 (6 bases). V was pared by 5 bases and J by 5 bases, with 24 bases between. The CDR3 loop spans 17 amino acids. Germline CDR1 is LNHNV and CDR2 is YYDKDF (reference sequence). CDR3 in amino acids: CATSPGSAGGFMETQYF. The DNA for the CDR3 is TGTGCCACCAGCCCTGGTTCAGCGGGTGGGTTTATGGAGACCCAGTACTTC.

The chain joins TRBV4-1 to TRBJ1-4; TRBD1 aligns across 8 bases. This CDR3 contains 15 residues. In germline, CDR1 is MGHRA, CDR2 YSYEKL. The junction had 8 bases not matched to a gene; V was cut back by 5 bases and J by 6 bases. The CDR3 nucleotides read TGCGCCAGCAGCTCGCCGGGACAGGAATATGAAAAACTGTTTTTT. Residues: CASSSPGQEYEKLFF.

Comments on this clonotype: One junction end disagrees with the germline gene, perhaps due to a read error. The V call is TRBV7-7, the J call TRBJ2-7; D is perhaps TRBD2 (6 bases). This CDR3 has 14 amino acids. Germline V gene sequence: CDR1 SSHAT, CDR2 FNYEAQ (reference sequence). The DNA for the CDR3 is TGTGCTAGCAGCCCCGCCGGGACTCCCTACGAGCAGTACTTC. The encoded protein is CASSPAGTPYEQYF.

A single count supports this clonotype. The chain uses TRBV6-6 and TRBJ2-2; D is ambiguous. Germline V gene sequence: CDR1 MNHNY, CDR2 SVGAGI (reference sequence). V was cut by 6 bases and J by 0 bases, with 14 bases left in between. CDR3 size: 16 residues. The CDR3 region has the DNA TGTGCCAGCAGGGGTATTGGCGGACCGAACACCGGGGAGCTGTTTTTT. Protein product: CASRGIGGPNTGELFF.

V gene TRBV5-1 combines with J gene TRBJ2-1; no definite D call. CDR3 length equals 13 residues. The V gene's germline CDR1 is SGHRS and CDR2 YFSETQ. V lost 6 bases and J 4 bases, leaving 11 bases between the germline ends. The DNA of the CDR3 is TGCGCCAGCAAACTCGTTGGTTACAATGAGCAGTTCTTC. This encodes CASKLVGYNEQFF.

This chain connects TRBV30 to TRBJ1-5; 8 positions agree with TRBD1. Unmatched junction bases numbered 10, after V lost 0 bases and J lost 0 bases. This CDR3 has 18 residues. Per the germline V gene, CDR1 is GTSNPN and CDR2 is SVGIG (reference sequence). The CDR3 nucleotides are TGTGCCTGGAGTGTGTCGGGACAGGTTAATTATAGCAATCAGCCCCAGCATTTT. This codes for CAWSVSGQVNYSNQPQHF.

This chain's CDR3 is CASSHGTGTSYEQYF. Here the CDR3 DNA reads TGTGCCAGCAGCCATGGAACCGGGACTTCCTACGAGCAGTACTTC. This chain links TRBV27 with TRBJ2-7; D possibly corresponds to TRBD2 (6 bases). The ends were cut back, 6 bases at V and 1 base at J, with 16 bases in the middle. CDR1 and CDR2 (germline): MNHEY, SMNVEV (reference sequence). The CDR3 is 15 residues long.

The chain combines TRBV27 with TRBJ2-1; TRBD2 matches 9 bases. This CDR3 contains 14 residues. Per germline, CDR1 MNHEY and CDR2 SMNVEV (reference sequence). V was clipped by 5 bases and J by 5 bases; unmatched bases: 4. The CDR3 reads CASSQRLADNEQFF. The CDR3 DNA reads as TGTGCCAGCAGTCAACGACTAGCGGACAATGAGCAGTTCTTC.

This chain joins TRBV28 and TRBJ1-1; no firm D call. From germline, CDR1 is MDHEN and CDR2 SYDVKM. The CDR3 totals 10 residues. V was pared by 8 bases and J by 11 bases, with 12 bases between. CDR3 sequence: CASGGVWAFF. The CDR3 DNA is TGTGCCAGCGGCGGGGTGTGGGCTTTCTTT.